Following are 26 T cell receptor beta chains from one sample sequenced in a study of blood T cell repertoires in COVID-19. TCRdb's table, derived via immunoSEQ multiplex PCR, lists solely in-frame clones and lacks some. The repertoire holds about 300,000 clones, with 85% as singletons. Source material: PBMCs or T cells enriched from blood (not recorded which). These receptors all stem from a woman aged 45 to 65 who had recovered from COVID-19.

This clone has only one observation. The rearrangement links TRBV30 to TRBJ1-1; 10 nucleotides align to TRBD1. Germline values: CDR1 GTSNPN, CDR2 SVGIG (reference sequence). There are 16 residues in the CDR3. With V trimmed by 7 bases and J by 0 bases, 11 bases remained unmatched. Here the CDR3 DNA reads TGTGCCTCGCTCATCCGGGACAGGGGAATGAACACTGAAGCTTTCTTT. Encoded protein: CASLIRDRGMNTEAFF.

The chain carries TRBV28 and TRBJ1-4; D remains unclear. Germline lookup yields CDR1 MDHEN and CDR2 SYDVKM. CDR3 size: 15 residues. Between the trimmed V and J ends, which lost 4 bases and 0 bases, there was a span of 9 bases. CDR3 nucleotides: TGTGCCAGCAGTTCGGGGAGTGCAACTAATGAAAAACTGTTTTTT. Amino acid sequence: CASSSGSATNEKLFF.

The table lists this clone with a few counts. V usage is TRBV15 and J usage is TRBJ2-1, with D possibly being TRBD1 (5 bases). Per germline, CDR1 LNHNV and CDR2 YYDKDF (reference sequence). V lost 0 bases to trimming and J lost 3 bases, with 12 bases between them. The CDR3 runs 16 residues. In DNA form, the CDR3 reads TGTGCCACCAGCAGAGATCGGTGGGGCTTCTACAATGAGCAGTTCTTC. Translating it yields CATSRDRWGFYNEQFF.

The rearrangement uses TRBV7-8 and TRBJ1-2; possibly TRBD1 for D (5 bases). This CDR3 has 14 residues. CDR1 and CDR2 from the germline V gene are SGHVS and FQNEAQ. Between the trimmed V and J ends, which lost 4 bases and 5 bases, there was a span of 14 bases. CDR3 coding DNA: TGTGCCAGCAGCTCTGGGGCCTACCGGTATGGCTACACCTTC. It specifies CASSSGAYRYGYTF.

The gene calls are TRBV7-2 and TRBJ2-1; 12 bases agree with TRBD2. The CDR3 has 16 residues. The V segment lost 6 bases and the J segment 8 bases; nucleotides outside the gene matches: 11. CDR1 and CDR2 from the germline V gene are SGHTA and FQGNSA. CDR3 nucleotide sequence: TGTGCCAGCAGTAGCCTGACTAGCGGGAGTGTCTATGAGCAGTTCTTC. Its translation is CASSSLTSGSVYEQFF.

V gene TRBV5-4 combines with J gene TRBJ2-2; perhaps TRBD2 as D (7 bases). Per the germline V gene, CDR1 is SGHNT and CDR2 is YYREEE (reference sequence). The CDR3 loop spans 14 amino acids. Deletions cut 4 bases from V and 2 bases from J, with 9 bases between. The CDR3 loop reads CASSGGANTGELFF. CDR3 coding DNA: TGTGCCAGCAGCGGGGGGGCCAACACCGGGGAGCTGTTTTTT.

This sequence joins TRBV30 and TRBJ2-2; TRBD1 matches 7 bases. Germline CDR1 is GTSNPN and CDR2 is SVGIG (reference sequence). With 5 bases clipped from V and 3 bases from J, the junction kept 3 bases outside the gene matches. The CDR3 runs 13 residues. This chain's CDR3 is CAWEGAYTGELFF. The CDR3, as DNA: TGTGCCTGGGAGGGGGCTTACACCGGGGAGCTGTTTTTT.

The rearrangement uses TRBV10-2 and TRBJ2-6, with D unclear. Per the germline V gene, CDR1 is WSHSY and CDR2 is SAAADI. There are 13 residues in the CDR3. V lost 11 bases and J lost 0, with 8 bases in between. CDR3 coding DNA: TGCGCCGTACAGCCCTCTGGGGCCAACGTCCTGACTTTC. Amino acids: CAVQPSGANVLTF.

The rearrangement links TRBV5-1 to TRBJ2-7, with D unresolved. This CDR3 is built from 13 residues. Germline assignment: CDR1 SGHRS and CDR2 YFSETQ. The V and J ends lost 0 bases and 4 bases respectively, with 8 bases between them. CDR3: CASSLGHLYEQYF. CDR3 nucleotides: TGCGCCAGCAGCTTGGGACACCTTTACGAGCAGTACTTC.

At least ten counts were recorded for this clone. The V call is TRBV3-1 (or the pseudogene TRBV3-2), the J call TRBJ1-6, with D uncertain. Trimming shortened V by 0 bases and J by 6 bases, and 12 bases separated the two germline ends. The germline gives CDR1 LGHDT, CDR2 YNNKEL (reference sequence). The length of the CDR3 is 16 residues. CDR3 sequence (DNA): TGTGCCAGCAGCCAAGAAAGTCGACTTACTAATTCACCCCTCCACTTT. Protein: CASSQESRLTNSPLHF.

The chain employs TRBV2 and TRBJ1-6; 9 bases line up with TRBD1. J gave up 9 bases and V 4 bases, and 7 bases lay outside the gene matches. Germline V gene data show CDR1 as SNHLY and CDR2 as FYNNEI. The CDR3 totals 15 residues. The CDR3 loop is CASSARQGDVSPLHF. In DNA form, the CDR3 reads TGTGCCAGCAGTGCTAGACAGGGGGATGTTTCACCCCTCCACTTT.

The V call is TRBV7-9, the J call TRBJ1-1; D ambiguous. Germline V gene data show CDR1 as SEHNR and CDR2 as FQNEAQ (reference sequence). The CDR3 is 13 amino acids. Trimming left V 6 bases short and J 7 bases short, with 15 bases between. The CDR3 sequence: CASRLGSRDEAFF. The CDR3 DNA is TGTGCCAGCAGGTTGGGGAGTCGAGATGAAGCTTTCTTT.

The V gene is TRBV5-1, the J gene TRBJ2-2; no definite D call. CDR1 and CDR2 (germline): SGHRS, YFSETQ. This CDR3 has 14 amino acids. V lost 4 bases to trimming and J lost 0 bases, with 7 bases between them. The CDR3 reads CASSPQTNTGELFF. Here the CDR3 DNA reads TGCGCCAGCAGCCCCCAGACGAACACCGGGGAGCTGTTTTTT.

The chain is built from TRBV19 and TRBJ1-4; D is unresolved. Germline-derived CDR1 and CDR2 are LNHDA and SQIVND (reference sequence). This CDR3 contains 13 residues. Trimming pared 6 bases from V and 3 bases from J, leaving 8 bases between. The CDR3 region has the DNA TGTGCCAGTAGGCGCGGAGCTAATGAAAAACTGTTTTTT. Residues: CASRRGANEKLFF.

The chain employs TRBV7-2 and TRBJ2-1, with D maybe TRBD1 (6 bases). Trimming took 1 base from V and 2 from J, leaving 12 bases between them. Germline loops: CDR1 SGHTA, CDR2 FQGNSA. This CDR3 is built from 16 residues. The CDR3 sequence is CASSLVGGRPYNEQFF. The CDR3 nucleotides are TGTGCCAGCAGCTTAGTAGGGGGACGGCCCTACAATGAGCAGTTCTTC.

The chain links TRBV5-1 to TRBJ2-5; 12 bases are a match to TRBD2. From germline, CDR1 is SGHRS and CDR2 YFSETQ. Germline trimming cut 4 bases from V and 2 bases from J; bases unmatched to any gene: 3. This CDR3 comprises 15 residues. Here the CDR3 reads CASSQGTSGQETQYF. The CDR3 nucleotides are TGCGCCAGCAGCCAAGGGACTAGCGGGCAAGAGACCCAGTACTTC.

The DNA of the CDR3 is TGTGCCAGCAGCTTGTCATCCGGGAACGAGCAGTACTTC. It encodes CASSLSSGNEQYF. The gene calls are TRBV5-8 and TRBJ2-7, with a possible D match to TRBD2 (5 bases). V gave up 1 base and J gave up 5 bases, with 10 bases separating them. The CDR3 is 13 amino acids. Looked up from germline, CDR1 is SGHTS and CDR2 is YDEGEE.

The gene calls are TRBV7-9 and TRBJ1-2; 10 bases are shared with TRBD1. Germline V gene data show CDR1 as SEHNR and CDR2 as FQNEAQ (reference sequence). CDR3 length: 14 amino acids. The J segment lost 6 bases and the V segment lost 2 bases, leaving 3 bases of the junction unmatched. CDR3: CASSLLDRGDGYTF. For the CDR3, the DNA is TGTGCCAGCAGCTTACTGGACAGGGGGGATGGCTACACCTTC.

In the case of this clone: This CDR3 is also generated by other DNA sequences in the sample. The J gene is TRBJ2-7, the V gene TRBV9; TRBD2 matches 11 bases. V dropped 0 bases and J dropped 4; count of bases not matched to a gene: 3. Germline assignment: CDR1 SGDLS and CDR2 YYNGEE. This CDR3 comprises 15 residues. CDR3 DNA: TGTGCCAGCAGCGTAGAGGGGACTAGCGGTTACGAGCAGTACTTC. It encodes CASSVEGTSGYEQYF.

This sequence joins TRBV19 and TRBJ2-5, with 7 bases matching TRBD1. Germline CDR1 LNHDA, CDR2 SQIVND (reference sequence). Germline trimming cut 6 bases from V and 5 bases from J; bases unmatched to any gene: 6. The CDR3 contains 13 residues. CDR3 region: CASRAGGSETQYF. The CDR3 coding sequence is TGTGCCAGTAGGGCAGGGGGATCGGAGACCCAGTACTTC. Variable domain in full (rest from reference TRBV19 and TRBJ2-5): DGGITQSPKYLFRKEGQNVTLSCEQNLNHDAMYWYRQDPGQGLRLIYYSQIVNDFQKGDIAEGYSVSREKKESFPLTVTSAQKNPTAFYLCASRAGGSETQYFGPGTRLLVL.

The CDR3, as DNA: TGTGCCAGCAGCGCAAGACTAGCGGGAGAGGGTGAGCAGTTCTTC. Its translation is CASSARLAGEGEQFF. The chain links TRBV5-4 to TRBJ2-1; 12 bases align to TRBD2. CDR1 SGHNT and CDR2 YYREEE come from the germline V gene (reference sequence). Trimming at V came to 4 bases and at J to 9 bases, leaving 8 bases not matched to a gene. The CDR3 covers 15 residues.

The V call is TRBV10-1, the J call TRBJ2-2, with 10 bases lining up with TRBD2. The V gene end was trimmed by 6 bases and the J gene end by 2 bases; junction bases not matched to a gene: 12. This CDR3 comprises 18 residues. Germline CDR1 WNHNN, CDR2 SYGVQD (reference sequence). The CDR3 reads CASSQNLAGETNTGELFF. The CDR3 DNA follows: TGCGCCAGCAGCCAGAACCTAGCGGGAGAGACTAACACCGGGGAGCTGTTTTTT.

Here the CDR3 reads CASSAGTEAFF. The CDR3 DNA follows: TGTGCCAGCAGTGCCGGCACTGAAGCTTTCTTT. The chain employs TRBV2 and TRBJ1-1, with unresolved D. Between the trimmed V and J ends, which lost 4 bases and 4 bases, there was a span of 4 bases. The germline V gene has CDR1 SNHLY and CDR2 FYNNEI. The CDR3 totals 11 residues.

The chain carries TRBV12-5 and TRBJ2-7; 9 bases align to TRBD1. From germline, CDR1 is LGHNT and CDR2 FRNRAP. The CDR3 sequence is 14 residues long. V dropped 5 bases and J dropped 2; count of bases not matched to a gene: 4. This CDR3 reads CASGKGTGTYEQYF. The CDR3, as DNA: TGTGCTAGTGGTAAAGGGACAGGGACCTACGAGCAGTACTTC.

V and J are TRBV6-1 and TRBJ1-4, with a tentative D call TRBD1 (6 bases). The CDR3 length is 15 residues. Germline V CDR1 and CDR2: MNHNS, SASEGT. The V end lost 2 bases, the J end lost 1 base, and 8 bases lay between the germline ends. Here the CDR3 reads CASSEIGGTNEKLFF. The CDR3 nucleotides are TGTGCCAGCAGTGAAATAGGGGGAACTAATGAAAAACTGTTTTTT.

The chain has TRBV4-2 and TRBJ2-1; 12 bases are a match to TRBD2. Unmatched junction bases numbered 13, after V lost 1 base and J lost 6 bases. This CDR3 region has 19 residues. Germline CDR1 is LGHNA and CDR2 is YNFKEQ. CDR3 sequence (DNA): TGTGCCAGCAGCCAAGGAAGGTTCACACAACTAGCGGGAGGCAATGAGCAGTTCTTC. Protein product: CASSQGRFTQLAGGNEQFF.